A single sample is the source of the 17 T cell receptor beta chains below, sequenced in a study of shared clonotypes between healthy human individuals. Measured with immunoSEQ multiplex PCR; TCRdb has only the in-frame clones, and not every one. This table holds 2 million to 2.5 million clones, over 90% found once. Sequenced sample: naive CD4+ T cells from PBMCs. Indicated subset: CD45RA+ positively selected. These receptors all stem from a man aged 18 to 35 in good health. Some clones in this sample may be carry-over from other donors' samples.

The chain recombines TRBV20-1 with TRBJ2-7; D gene unclear. V gave up 3 bases and J gave up 4 bases, with 7 bases separating them. The CDR3 length is 11 residues. Germline loops: CDR1 DFQATT, CDR2 SNEGSKA (reference sequence). The CDR3: CSARIEYEQYF. The CDR3 coding sequence is TGCAGTGCTAGGATTGAGTACGAGCAGTACTTC.

The rearrangement links TRBV18 to TRBJ2-5; possibly TRBD1 for D (6 bases). Germline V gene sequence: CDR1 KGHSH, CDR2 LQKENI. The V end lost 6 bases, the J end lost 3 bases, and 17 bases lay between the germline ends. The CDR3 covers 15 residues. CDR3 in DNA: TGTGCCAGCTCGCCCCAACAGGGTGGGGAAGAGACCCAGTACTTC. It translates to CASSPQQGGEETQYF.

This clone was counted only a few times. This chain connects TRBV5-6 to TRBJ1-1, with D perhaps matching TRBD1 (5 bases). Germline loops: CDR1 SGHDT, CDR2 YYEEEE. The V end was cut by 2 bases, the J end by 5 bases, with 10 bases between. The CDR3 spans 13 residues. In DNA, the CDR3 is TGTGCCAGCAGCTTAAGGGGTTTAACTGAAGCTTTCTTT. It is translated as CASSLRGLTEAFF.

The genes are TRBV29-1 and TRBJ2-1; 11 bases are a match to TRBD1. This CDR3 spans 15 amino acids. V shed 6 bases and J 6 bases; nucleotides not matched to a gene: 10. From germline, CDR1 is SQVTM and CDR2 ANQGSEA. This chain's CDR3 is CSVVDTGTGGNEQFF. CDR3 nucleotide sequence: TGCAGCGTGGTAGACACCGGGACAGGGGGCAATGAGCAGTTCTTC.

The chain employs TRBV4-2 and TRBJ1-2; D is perhaps TRBD1 (6 bases). The V and J ends lost 3 bases and 4 bases respectively, with 12 bases between them. The germline CDR1 and CDR2 sequences are LGHNA and YNFKEQ. The CDR3 is 14 amino acids. The CDR3 sequence is CASSQGSGAYGYTF. For the CDR3, the DNA is TGTGCCAGCAGCCAGGGATCAGGGGCCTATGGCTACACCTTC.

This sequence joins TRBV6-5 and TRBJ2-3; D unclear. Trimming took 8 bases from V and 3 from J, leaving 12 bases between them. CDR1 is MNHEY and CDR2 is SVGAGI in the germline V gene. This CDR3 is 13 amino acids long. The CDR3 region has the DNA TGTGCCAGCCGTGTGACGTCTACAGATACGCAGTATTTT. It translates to CASRVTSTDTQYF.

The chain joins TRBV5-1 to TRBJ2-1; D is perhaps TRBD1 (6 bases). This CDR3 contains 18 residues. The ends were cut back, 1 base at V and 1 base at J, with 18 bases in the middle. The germline CDR1 and CDR2 sequences are SGHRS and YFSETQ. The chain's CDR3 is CASSLRVGGQGSYNEQFF. In DNA, the CDR3 is TGCGCCAGCAGCTTGCGGGTCGGTGGGCAGGGGTCCTACAATGAGCAGTTCTTC.

The chain couples TRBV5-8 to TRBJ1-1; perhaps TRBD1 as D (6 bases). This CDR3 is built from 13 residues. The germline CDR1 and CDR2 sequences are SGHTS and YDEGEE. V lost 4 bases, J lost 9 bases, and 16 bases lay in between. The DNA of the CDR3 is TGTGCCAGCAGCCCCTATGATCAGGGGCAAGCTTTCTTT. This translates into CASSPYDQGQAFF. The full variable domain, with the rest looked up from reference TRBV5-8 and TRBJ1-1, is EAGVTQSPTHLIKTRGQQATLRCSPISGHTSVYWYQQALGLGLQFLLWYDEGEERNRGNFPPRFSGRQFPNYSSELNVNALELEDSALYLCASSPYDQGQAFFGQGTRLTVV.

This chain joins TRBV7-2 and TRBJ2-1, with D possibly called TRBD1 or TRBD2 (7 bases each). V dropped 5 bases and J dropped 8 bases, with 19 bases sitting between them. Germline V gene sequence: CDR1 SGHTA, CDR2 FQGNSA. This CDR3 has 15 residues. The DNA of the CDR3 is TGTGCCAGCAGCGTGACAGGGAGGGAGTCGGATGAGCAGTTCTTC. The encoded protein is CASSVTGRESDEQFF.

CDR3 protein: CASSIDPDTSGYLIEQYF. The DNA of the CDR3 is TGTGCCAGTAGTATAGACCCGGACACTAGCGGATACCTTATTGAGCAGTACTTC. This chain joins TRBV19 and TRBJ2-7; 8 positions agree with TRBD2. V lost 0 bases, J lost 7 bases, and 17 bases stayed unmatched. This CDR3 is 18 amino acids long. Germline V gives CDR1 LNHDA, CDR2 SQIVND (reference sequence).

The chain carries TRBV5-6 and TRBJ2-5, with 9 bases that match TRBD2. Germline V lookup: CDR1 SGHDT, CDR2 YYEEEE. Trimming at V came to 4 bases and at J to 5 bases, leaving 6 bases not matched to a gene. The CDR3 runs to 14 residues. CDR3 nucleotide sequence: TGTGCCAGCAGCACGACTAGCGGCGGGGAGACCCAGTACTTC. Protein: CASSTTSGGETQYF.

The chain uses TRBV7-2 and TRBJ1-2; 10 nucleotides agree with TRBD1. With 3 bases clipped from V and 6 bases from J, the junction kept 10 bases outside the gene matches. CDR1 SGHTA and CDR2 FQGNSA come from the germline V gene. The CDR3 is 16 residues long. The CDR3 DNA reads as TGTGCCAGCAGCTTTTCCCCGACAGGGGGCGAGGATGGCTACACCTTC. Translated: CASSFSPTGGEDGYTF.

Concerning this clone itself: Different DNA sequences within this sample yield the same CDR3. The V and J genes are TRBV7-9 and TRBJ1-2; TRBD1 is a possible D gene (5 bases). V was cut by 3 bases and J by 2 bases, with 7 bases left in between. There are 13 residues in the CDR3. Germline V lookup: CDR1 SEHNR, CDR2 FQNEAQ (reference sequence). The CDR3 bases are TGTGCCAGCAGCTTCTCAGGGAACTATGGCTACACCTTC. Residues: CASSFSGNYGYTF.

The chain has TRBV6-6 and TRBJ2-7; TRBD1 aligns across 8 bases. The germline V gene encodes CDR1 MNHNY and CDR2 SVGAGI (reference sequence). With 8 bases clipped from V and 3 bases from J, the junction kept 6 bases outside the gene matches. The CDR3 contains 13 residues. Here the CDR3 reads CASVPTGGYEQYF. DNA of the CDR3: TGTGCCAGCGTCCCAACAGGGGGCTACGAGCAGTACTTC.

The genes are TRBV11-1 and TRBJ2-7, with a possible D match to TRBD1 (6 bases). With 2 bases removed from V and 0 bases from J, the gap between germline ends came to 14 bases. This CDR3 comprises 16 residues. CDR1 SGHAT and CDR2 FQDESV come from the germline V gene (reference sequence). CDR3: CASSLLGTSSSYEQYF. The CDR3 DNA follows: TGTGCCAGCAGCTTATTAGGGACATCCAGCTCCTACGAGCAGTACTTC.

The gene calls are TRBV27 and TRBJ2-4, with D unresolved. The germline V gene has CDR1 MNHEY and CDR2 SMNVEV (reference sequence). Trimming took off 3 bases at V and 0 bases at J, with 3 bases between the two ends. This CDR3 has 13 amino acids. The CDR3 sequence: CASSFLAKNIQYF. Here the CDR3 DNA reads TGTGCCAGCAGTTTTTTAGCCAAAAACATTCAGTACTTC.

The CDR3 is CASSPETGFEQFF. For the CDR3, the DNA is TGCGCCAGCAGCCCCGAGACAGGGTTCGAGCAGTTCTTC. The chain recombines TRBV5-1 with TRBJ2-1, with 7 bases that match TRBD1. This CDR3 comprises 13 residues. V lost 4 bases and J lost 10; bases outside the gene matches: 8. CDR1 is SGHRS, CDR2 YFSETQ, per germline.